This is a list of T cell receptor beta chains from one sample in a study of T cells in Graves' hyperthyroidism and ophthalmopathy. TCRdb redid the calling of the multiplex PCR reads with MiXCR, one entry per CDR3 protein. The table records more than 95,000 distinct CDR3 sequences, approximately 50% of them present only once. The sequenced sample consisted of blood. The receptor set was obtained from a man between 40 and 49 years old with Graves' hyperthyroidism. Both conserved end residues are part of each CDR3. The order of the fields is V gene, D gene, J gene, clone size, CDR3 protein, CDR3 DNA. The D gene is left open where the match is weak. Clone size is stated in some rows and not others, as once, few, many or a class when expanded.

TRBV19	TRBD2	TRBJ2-7	once	CASRPAGGLGYEQYF	TGTGCCAGTAGACCAGCGGGGGGCCTGGGGTACGAGCAGTACTTC
TRBV7-9	NA	TRBJ2-5	NA	CASTDRGQQETQYF	TGTGCCAGCACCGATAGAGGGCAACAAGAGACCCAGTACTTC
TRBV30	NA	TRBJ2-5	few	CAWSQPGVQETQYF	TGTGCCTGGAGCCAACCCGGAGTACAAGAGACCCAGTACTTC
TRBV20-1	TRBD1	TRBJ1-6	NA	CSARNFRRDRDNNSPLHF	TGCAGTGCTAGAAATTTCCGGCGCGACAGGGACAATAATTCACCCCTCCACTTT
TRBV5-6	NA	TRBJ1-2	many	CASSRRGPSYGYTF	TGTGCCAGCAGCCGCAGGGGCCCCAGCTATGGCTACACCTTC
TRBV20-1	TRBD2	TRBJ2-7	few	CSARGVSGRNEQYF	TGCAGTGCTAGGGGGGTTAGCGGGAGGAACGAGCAGTACTTC
TRBV15	NA	TRBJ1-5	many	CATSRVGAQPQHF	TGTGCCACCAGCAGAGTGGGGGCTCAGCCCCAGCATTTT
TRBV30	NA	TRBJ2-7	NA	CAWSDGRDEQYF	TGTGCCTGGAGTGACGGAAGGGACGAGCAGTACTTC
TRBV12-3/TRBV12-4	TRBD2	TRBJ2-3	many	CASSRTSTQYF	TGTGCCAGCAGTCGGACTAGCACGCAGTATTTT
TRBV6-1	NA	TRBJ2-3	once	CAISEAPGNTQYF	TGTGCCATCAGTGAAGCCCCAGGGAATACGCAGTACTTT
TRBV5-1	TRBD1	TRBJ2-3	many	CASSPTARGHTDTQYF	TGCGCCAGCAGCCCTACGGCGAGGGGGCACACAGATACGCAGTATTTT
TRBV30	TRBD2	TRBJ2-5	NA	CAQSGGYQETQYF	TGTGCCCAGTCCGGGGGGTACCAAGAGACCCAGTACTTC
TRBV7-2	NA	TRBJ2-5	NA	CASSYNPARRAVETRYF	TGTGCTAGCAGCTACAACCCAGCCCGGCGCGCGGTGGAGACCCGGTACTTC
TRBV29-1	TRBD1	TRBJ1-1	NA	CSVWTGENTEAFF	TGCAGCGTCTGGACAGGAGAGAACACTGAAGCTTTCTTT
TRBV7-8	NA	TRBJ1-3	once	CASSLASSGNTIYF	TGTGCCAGCAGCTTAGCTAGCTCTGGAAACACCATATATTTT
TRBV7-2	NA	TRBJ1-5	NA	CASSYSGWDQHF	TGTGCCAGCAGCTATAGCGGTTGGGACCAGCATTTT
TRBV7-2	NA	TRBJ2-5	once	CASSLRGLETQYF	TGTGCCAGCAGCTTAAGGGGGTTGGAGACCCAGTACTTC
TRBV9	TRBD2	TRBJ2-3	many	CASSVERGGPPNTQYF	TGTGCCAGCAGCGTAGAGCGGGGCGGTCCCCCAAATACGCAGTATTTT
TRBV20-1	TRBD2	TRBJ2-3	many	CSARRGAGGDTQYF	TGCAGTGCTAGAAGGGGGGCGGGAGGCGATACGCAGTATTTT
TRBV2	NA	TRBJ2-1	few	CASRRVYNEQFF	TGTGCCAGCAGGAGGGTCTACAATGAGCAGTTCTTC
TRBV12-3/TRBV12-4	TRBD1	TRBJ2-3	NA	CASSFDRGLTDTQYF	TGTGCCAGCAGTTTCGACAGGGGACTCACAGATACGCAGTATTTT
TRBV19	NA	TRBJ2-3	NA	CASSISQYF	TGTGCCAGTAGTATCTCGCAGTATTTT
TRBV6-5	TRBD1	TRBJ2-7	many	CASSYSGTVYEQYF	TGTGCCAGCAGTTACTCAGGGACAGTTTACGAGCAGTACTTC